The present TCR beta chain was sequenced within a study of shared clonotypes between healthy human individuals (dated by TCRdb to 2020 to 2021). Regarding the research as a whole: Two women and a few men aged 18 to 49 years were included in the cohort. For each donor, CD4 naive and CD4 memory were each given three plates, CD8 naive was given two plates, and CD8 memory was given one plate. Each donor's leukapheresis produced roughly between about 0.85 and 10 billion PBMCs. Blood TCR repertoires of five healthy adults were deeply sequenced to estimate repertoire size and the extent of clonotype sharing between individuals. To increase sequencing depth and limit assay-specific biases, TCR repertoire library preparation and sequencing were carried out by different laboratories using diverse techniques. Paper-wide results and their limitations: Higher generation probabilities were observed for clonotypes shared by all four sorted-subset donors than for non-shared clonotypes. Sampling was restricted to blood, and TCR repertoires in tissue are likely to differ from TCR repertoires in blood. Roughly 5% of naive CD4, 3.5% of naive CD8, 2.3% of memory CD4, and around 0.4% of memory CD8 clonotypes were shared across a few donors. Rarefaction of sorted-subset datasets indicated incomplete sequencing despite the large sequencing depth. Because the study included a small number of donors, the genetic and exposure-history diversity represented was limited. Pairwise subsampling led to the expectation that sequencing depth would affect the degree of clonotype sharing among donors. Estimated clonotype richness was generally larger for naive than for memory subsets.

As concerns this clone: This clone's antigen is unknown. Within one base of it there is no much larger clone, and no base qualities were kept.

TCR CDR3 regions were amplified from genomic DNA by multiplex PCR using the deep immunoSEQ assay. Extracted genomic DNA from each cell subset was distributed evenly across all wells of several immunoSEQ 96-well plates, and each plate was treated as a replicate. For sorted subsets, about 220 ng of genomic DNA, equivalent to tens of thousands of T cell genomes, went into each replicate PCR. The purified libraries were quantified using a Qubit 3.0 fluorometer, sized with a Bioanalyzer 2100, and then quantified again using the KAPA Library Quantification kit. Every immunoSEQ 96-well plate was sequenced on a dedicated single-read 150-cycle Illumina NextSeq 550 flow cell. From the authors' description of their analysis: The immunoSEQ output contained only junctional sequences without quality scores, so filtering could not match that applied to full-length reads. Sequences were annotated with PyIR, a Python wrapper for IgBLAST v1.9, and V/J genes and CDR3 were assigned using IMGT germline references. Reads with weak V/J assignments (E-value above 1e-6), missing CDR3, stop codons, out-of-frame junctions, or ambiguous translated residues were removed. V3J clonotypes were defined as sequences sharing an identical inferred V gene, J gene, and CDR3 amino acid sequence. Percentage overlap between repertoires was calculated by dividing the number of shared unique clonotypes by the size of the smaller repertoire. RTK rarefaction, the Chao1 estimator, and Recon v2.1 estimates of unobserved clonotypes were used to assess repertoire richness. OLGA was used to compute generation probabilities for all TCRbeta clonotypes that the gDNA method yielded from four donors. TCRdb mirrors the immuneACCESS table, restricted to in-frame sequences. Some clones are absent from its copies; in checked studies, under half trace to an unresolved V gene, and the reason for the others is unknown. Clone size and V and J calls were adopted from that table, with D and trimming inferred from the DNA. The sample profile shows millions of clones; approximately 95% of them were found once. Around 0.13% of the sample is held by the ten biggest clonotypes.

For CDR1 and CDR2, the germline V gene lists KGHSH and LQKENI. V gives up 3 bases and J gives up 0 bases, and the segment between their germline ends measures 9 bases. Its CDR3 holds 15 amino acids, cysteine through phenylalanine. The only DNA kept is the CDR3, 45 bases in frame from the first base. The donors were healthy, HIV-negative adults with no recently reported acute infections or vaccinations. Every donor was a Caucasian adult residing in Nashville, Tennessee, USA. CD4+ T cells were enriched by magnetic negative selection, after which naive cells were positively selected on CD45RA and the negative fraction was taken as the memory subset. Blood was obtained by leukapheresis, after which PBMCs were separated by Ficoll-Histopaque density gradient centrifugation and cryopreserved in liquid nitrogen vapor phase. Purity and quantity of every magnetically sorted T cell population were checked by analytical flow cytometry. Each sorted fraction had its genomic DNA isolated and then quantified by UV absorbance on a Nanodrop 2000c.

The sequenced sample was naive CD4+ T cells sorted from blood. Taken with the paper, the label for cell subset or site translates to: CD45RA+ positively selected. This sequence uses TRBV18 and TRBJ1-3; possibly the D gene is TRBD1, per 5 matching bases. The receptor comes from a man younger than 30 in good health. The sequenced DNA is TGTGCCAGCTCACCCGGGACCGTCTCTGGAAACACCATATATTTT. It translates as CASSPGTVSGNTIYF.